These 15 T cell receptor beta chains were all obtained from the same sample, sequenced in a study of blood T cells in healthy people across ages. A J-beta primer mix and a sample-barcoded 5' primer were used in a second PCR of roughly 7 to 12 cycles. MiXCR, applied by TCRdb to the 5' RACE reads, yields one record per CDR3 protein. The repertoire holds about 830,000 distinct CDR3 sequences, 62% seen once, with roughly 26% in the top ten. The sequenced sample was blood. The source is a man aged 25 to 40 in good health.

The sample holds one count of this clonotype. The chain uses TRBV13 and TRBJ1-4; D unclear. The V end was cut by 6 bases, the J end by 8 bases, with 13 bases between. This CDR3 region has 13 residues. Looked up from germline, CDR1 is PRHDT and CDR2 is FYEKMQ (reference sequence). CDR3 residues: CASRGPGEEKLFF. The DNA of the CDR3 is TGTGCCAGCAGAGGGCCCGGGGAAGAAAAACTGTTTTTT.

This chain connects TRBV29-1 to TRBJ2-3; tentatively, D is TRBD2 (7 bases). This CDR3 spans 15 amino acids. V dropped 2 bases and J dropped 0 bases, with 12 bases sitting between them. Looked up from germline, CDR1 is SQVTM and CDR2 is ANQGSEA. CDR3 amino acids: CSVEPGGPSTDTQYF. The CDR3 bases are TGCAGCGTTGAACCGGGGGGCCCAAGCACAGATACGCAGTATTTT.

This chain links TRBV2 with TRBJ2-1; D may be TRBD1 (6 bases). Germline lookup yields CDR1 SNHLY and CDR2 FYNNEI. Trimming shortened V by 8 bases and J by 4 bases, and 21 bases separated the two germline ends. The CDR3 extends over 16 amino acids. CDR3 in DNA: TGTGCCAGCGAGACCGAACAGGGTAGGAGGTACAATGAGCAGTTCTTC. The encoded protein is CASETEQGRRYNEQFF.

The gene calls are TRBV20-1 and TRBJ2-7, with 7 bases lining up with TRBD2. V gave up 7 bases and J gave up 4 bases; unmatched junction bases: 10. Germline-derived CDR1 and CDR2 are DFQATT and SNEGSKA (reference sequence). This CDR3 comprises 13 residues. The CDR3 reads CSVRTQRGYEQYF. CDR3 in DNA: TGCAGTGTCCGAACGCAGCGGGGTTACGAGCAGTACTTC.

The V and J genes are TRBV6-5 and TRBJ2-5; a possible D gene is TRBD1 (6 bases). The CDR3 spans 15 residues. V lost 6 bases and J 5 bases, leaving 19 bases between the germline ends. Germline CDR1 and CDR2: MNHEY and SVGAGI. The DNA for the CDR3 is TGTGCCAGCAGCCTAGATCCAGGGACATGGGAGACCCAGTACTTC. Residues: CASSLDPGTWETQYF.

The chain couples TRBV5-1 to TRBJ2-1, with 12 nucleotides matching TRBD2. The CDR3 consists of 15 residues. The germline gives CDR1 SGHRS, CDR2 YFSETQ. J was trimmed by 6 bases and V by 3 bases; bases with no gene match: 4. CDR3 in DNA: TGCGCCAGCAGCTGGACTAGCGGGGCAGGCAATGAGCAGTTCTTC. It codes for CASSWTSGAGNEQFF.

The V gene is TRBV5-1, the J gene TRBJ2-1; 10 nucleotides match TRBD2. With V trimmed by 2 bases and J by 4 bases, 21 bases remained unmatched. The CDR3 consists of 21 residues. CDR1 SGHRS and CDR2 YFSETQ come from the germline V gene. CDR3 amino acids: CASSLEPLAGAQSHIYNEQFF. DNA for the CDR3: TGCGCCAGCAGCTTAGAACCCCTAGCGGGGGCCCAGTCTCATATTTACAATGAGCAGTTCTTC.

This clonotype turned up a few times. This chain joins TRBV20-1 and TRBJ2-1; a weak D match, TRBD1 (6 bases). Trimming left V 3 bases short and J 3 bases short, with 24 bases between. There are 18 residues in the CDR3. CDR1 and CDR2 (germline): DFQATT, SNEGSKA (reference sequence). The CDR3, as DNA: TGCAGTGCTAGTCCACCACCAATCGGGACACGAGACTACAATGAGCAGTTCTTC. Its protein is CSASPPPIGTRDYNEQFF.

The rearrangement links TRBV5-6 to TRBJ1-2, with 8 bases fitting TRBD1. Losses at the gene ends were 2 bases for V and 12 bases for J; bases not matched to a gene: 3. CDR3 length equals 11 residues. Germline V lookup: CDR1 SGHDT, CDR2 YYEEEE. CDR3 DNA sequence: TGTGCCAGCAGCTTACAGGGGGAAGACACCTTC. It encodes CASSLQGEDTF.

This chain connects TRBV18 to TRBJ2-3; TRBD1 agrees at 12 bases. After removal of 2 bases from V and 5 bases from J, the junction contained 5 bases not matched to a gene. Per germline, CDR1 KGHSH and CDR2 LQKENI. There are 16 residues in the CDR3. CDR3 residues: CASSPTGDRGRDTQYF. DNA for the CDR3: TGTGCCAGCTCACCAACGGGGGACAGGGGGCGAGATACGCAGTATTTT.

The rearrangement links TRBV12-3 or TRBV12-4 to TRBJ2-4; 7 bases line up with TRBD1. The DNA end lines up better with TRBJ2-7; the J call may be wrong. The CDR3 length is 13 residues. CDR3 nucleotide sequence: TGTGCCAGCAGTCCCGAGACAGGGAACGAGCAGTACTTC. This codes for CASSPETGNEQYF.

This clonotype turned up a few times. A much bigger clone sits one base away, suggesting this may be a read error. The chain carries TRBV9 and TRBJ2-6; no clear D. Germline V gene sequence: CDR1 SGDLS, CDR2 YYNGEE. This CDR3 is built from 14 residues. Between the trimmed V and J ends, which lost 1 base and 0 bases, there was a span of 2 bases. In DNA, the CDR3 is TGTGCCAGCAGCGTAAACTCTGGGGCCAACGTCCTGACTTTC. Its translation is CASSVNSGANVLTF.

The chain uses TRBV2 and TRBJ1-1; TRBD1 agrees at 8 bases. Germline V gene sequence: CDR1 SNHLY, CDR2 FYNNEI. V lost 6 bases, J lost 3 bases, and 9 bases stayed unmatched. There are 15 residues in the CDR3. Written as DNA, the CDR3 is TGTGCCAGCAGAGGGGGCCAGGGGGCTGACACTGAAGCTTTCTTT. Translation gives CASRGGQGADTEAFF.

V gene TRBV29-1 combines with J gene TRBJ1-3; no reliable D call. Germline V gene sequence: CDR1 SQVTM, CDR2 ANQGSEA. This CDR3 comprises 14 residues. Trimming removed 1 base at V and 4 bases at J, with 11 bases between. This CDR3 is CSVEAAGSGNTIYF. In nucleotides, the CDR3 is TGCAGCGTTGAAGCCGCCGGGTCCGGAAACACCATATATTTT.

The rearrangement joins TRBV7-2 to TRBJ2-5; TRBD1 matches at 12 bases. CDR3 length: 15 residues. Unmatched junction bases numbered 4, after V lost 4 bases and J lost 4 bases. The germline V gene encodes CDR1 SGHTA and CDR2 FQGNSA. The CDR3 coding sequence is TGTGCCAGCAGCTGGGGACAGGGGGCCCGAGAGACCCAGTACTTC. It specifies CASSWGQGARETQYF.